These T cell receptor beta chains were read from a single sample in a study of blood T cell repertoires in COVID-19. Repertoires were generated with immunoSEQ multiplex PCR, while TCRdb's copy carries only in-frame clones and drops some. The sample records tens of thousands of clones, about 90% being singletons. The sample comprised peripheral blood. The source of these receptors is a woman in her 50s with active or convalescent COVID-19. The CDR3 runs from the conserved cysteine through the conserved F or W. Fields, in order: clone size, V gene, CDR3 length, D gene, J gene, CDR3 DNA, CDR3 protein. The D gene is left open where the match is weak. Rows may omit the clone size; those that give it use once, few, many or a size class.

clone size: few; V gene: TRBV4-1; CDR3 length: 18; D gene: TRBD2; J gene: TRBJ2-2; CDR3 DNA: TGCGCCAGCAGCCCTAGGGGCCCGACTAGCGCGAACACCGGGGAGCTGTTTTTT; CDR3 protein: CASSPRGPTSANTGELFF
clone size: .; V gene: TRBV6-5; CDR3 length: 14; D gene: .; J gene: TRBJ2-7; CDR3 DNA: TGTGCCAGCAGTTCCGGGATTTCCTCCTACGAGCAGTACTTC; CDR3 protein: CASSSGISSYEQYF
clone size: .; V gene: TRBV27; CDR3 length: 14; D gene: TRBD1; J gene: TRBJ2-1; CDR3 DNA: TGTGCCAGCAGTTTGGGACAGGGTGGGTATGAGCAGTTCTTC; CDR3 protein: CASSLGQGGYEQFF
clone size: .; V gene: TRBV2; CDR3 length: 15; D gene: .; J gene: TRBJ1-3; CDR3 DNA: TGTGCCAGCAAGAGAACAGGTTATCGTGGAAACACCATATATTTT; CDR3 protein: CASKRTGYRGNTIYF
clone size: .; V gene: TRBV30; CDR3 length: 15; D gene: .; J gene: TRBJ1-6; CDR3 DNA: TGTGCCTGGAGTGCCGGGGGGGCCTATAATTCACCCCTCCACTTT; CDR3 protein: CAWSAGGAYNSPLHF
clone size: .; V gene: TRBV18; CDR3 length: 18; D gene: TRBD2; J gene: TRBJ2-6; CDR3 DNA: TGTGCCAGCTCACCAACGGCGGGAGCCCTCTCTGGGGCCAACGTCCTGACTTTC; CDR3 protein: CASSPTAGALSGANVLTF
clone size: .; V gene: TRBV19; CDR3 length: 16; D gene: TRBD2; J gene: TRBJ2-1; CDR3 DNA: TGTGCCAGTAGTCCTCTGGGACTAGCGGGAGACGAGATGCGGTTCTTC; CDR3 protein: CASSPLGLAGDEMRFF
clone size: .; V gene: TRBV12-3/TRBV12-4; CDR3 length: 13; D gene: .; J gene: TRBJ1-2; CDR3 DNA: TGTGCCAGCAGTCCAACAGGCTCCTATGGCTACACCTTC; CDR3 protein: CASSPTGSYGYTF
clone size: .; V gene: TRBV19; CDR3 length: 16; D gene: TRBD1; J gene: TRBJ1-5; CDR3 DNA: TGTGCCAGTAGTCCGGAACCGGGACAGGGGGGCCAGCCCCAGCATTTT; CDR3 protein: CASSPEPGQGGQPQHF
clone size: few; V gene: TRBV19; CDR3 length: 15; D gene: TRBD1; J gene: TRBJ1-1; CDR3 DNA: TGTGCCAGTATTGACAGGGCTCTCGGTCACACTGAAGCTTTCTTT; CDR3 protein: CASIDRALGHTEAFF
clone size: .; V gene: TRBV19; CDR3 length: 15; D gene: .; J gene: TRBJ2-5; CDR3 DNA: TGTGCCAGTAGTTTACAGGGCGTTGAAATGAAGACCCAGTACTTC; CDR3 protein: CASSLQGVEMKTQYF
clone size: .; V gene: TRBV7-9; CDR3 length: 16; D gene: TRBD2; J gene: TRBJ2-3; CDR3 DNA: TGTGCCAGCAGCGTGCGACCTAGCGGAAGCACAGATACGCAGTATTTT; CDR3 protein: CASSVRPSGSTDTQYF
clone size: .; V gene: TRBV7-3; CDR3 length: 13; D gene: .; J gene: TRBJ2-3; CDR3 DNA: TGTGCCAGCAGCGCGTCGCCGGGAGCTACGCAGTATTTT; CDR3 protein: CASSASPGATQYF
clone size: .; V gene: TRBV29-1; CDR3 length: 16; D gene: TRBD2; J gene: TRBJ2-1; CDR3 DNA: TGCAGCGTTGAATTTGGGACTAGCGGGCAGGTCGATGAGCAGTTCTTC; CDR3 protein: CSVEFGTSGQVDEQFF
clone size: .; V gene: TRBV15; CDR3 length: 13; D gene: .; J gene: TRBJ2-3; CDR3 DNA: TGTGCCACCAGCAGAGATCTACAGGATACGCAGTATTTT; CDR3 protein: CATSRDLQDTQYF
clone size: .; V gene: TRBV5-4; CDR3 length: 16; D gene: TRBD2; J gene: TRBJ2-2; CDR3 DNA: TGTGCCAGCAGCGCTGGACTAGCGGTGAACACCGGGGAGCTGTTTTTT; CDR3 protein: CASSAGLAVNTGELFF
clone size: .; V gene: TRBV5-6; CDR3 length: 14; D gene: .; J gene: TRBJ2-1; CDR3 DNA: TGTGCCAGCAGCTGGAGCGGGTGGGGCAATGAGCAGTTCTTC; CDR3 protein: CASSWSGWGNEQFF
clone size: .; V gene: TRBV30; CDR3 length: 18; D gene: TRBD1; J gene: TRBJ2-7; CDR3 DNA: TGTGCCTGGAGTGTAGTATACTCCGGGACAGGGAAGGTCTACGAGCAGTACTTC; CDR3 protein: CAWSVVYSGTGKVYEQYF
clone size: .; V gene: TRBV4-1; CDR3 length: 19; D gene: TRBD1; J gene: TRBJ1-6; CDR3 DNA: TGCGCCAGCAGCCAAGATTTTGGGACAGGGTCGGTCTATAATTCACCCCTCCACTTT; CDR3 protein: CASSQDFGTGSVYNSPLHF
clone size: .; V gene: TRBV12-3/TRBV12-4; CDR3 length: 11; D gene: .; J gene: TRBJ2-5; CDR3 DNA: TGTGCCAGCAGTATCCGGAGTACCCAGTACTTC; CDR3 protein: CASSIRSTQYF
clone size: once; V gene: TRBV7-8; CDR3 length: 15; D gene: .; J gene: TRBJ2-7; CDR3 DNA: TGTGCCAGCAGCTTAGAGATTAGCGGACCCTACGAGCAGTACTTC; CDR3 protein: CASSLEISGPYEQYF
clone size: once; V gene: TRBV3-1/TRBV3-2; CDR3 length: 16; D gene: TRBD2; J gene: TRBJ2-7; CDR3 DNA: TGTGCCAGCAGCCAATCGACTAGCGGGAGGACTTACGAGCAGTACTTC; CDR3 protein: CASSQSTSGRTYEQYF
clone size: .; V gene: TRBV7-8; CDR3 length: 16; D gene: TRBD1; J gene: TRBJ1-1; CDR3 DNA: TGTGCCAGCAGCCCCCTGGGTGGGACAGGTGATTATGAAGCTTTCTTT; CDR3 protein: CASSPLGGTGDYEAFF
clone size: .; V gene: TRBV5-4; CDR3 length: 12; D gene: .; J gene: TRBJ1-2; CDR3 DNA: TGTGCCAGCAGCACCGGGGTCTATGGCTACACCTTC; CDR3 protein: CASSTGVYGYTF
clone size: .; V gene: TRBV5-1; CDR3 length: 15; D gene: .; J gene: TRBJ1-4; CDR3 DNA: TGCGCCAGCAGCTTGGCCGGGGAAGGGAATGAAAAACTGTTTTTT; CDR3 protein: CASSLAGEGNEKLFF
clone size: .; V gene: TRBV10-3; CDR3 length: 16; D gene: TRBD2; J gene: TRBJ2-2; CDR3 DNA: TGTGCCATCCGCAAGACTAGCGGGAGAAACACCGGGGAGCTGTTTTTT; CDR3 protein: CAIRKTSGRNTGELFF
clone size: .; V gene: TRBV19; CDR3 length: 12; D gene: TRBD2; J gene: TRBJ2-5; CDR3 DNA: TGTGCCAGTAGTGAGCGGGAGTCGGGGCAGTACTTC; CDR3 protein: CASSERESGQYF
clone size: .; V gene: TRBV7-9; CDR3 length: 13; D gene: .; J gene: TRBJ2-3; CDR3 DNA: TGTGCCAGCAGCCAAGCGGAGACAGATACGCAGTATTTT; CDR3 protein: CASSQAETDTQYF
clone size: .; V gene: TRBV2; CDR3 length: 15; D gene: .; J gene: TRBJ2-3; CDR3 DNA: TGTGCCAGCAGTGTCAGGTCTAGCAATGTTCTTACGCAGTATTTT; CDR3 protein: CASSVRSSNVLTQYF
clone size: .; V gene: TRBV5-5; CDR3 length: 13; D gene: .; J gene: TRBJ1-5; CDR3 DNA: TGTGCCAGCAGCTTGCGATCAGATCAGCCCCAGCATTTT; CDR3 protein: CASSLRSDQPQHF
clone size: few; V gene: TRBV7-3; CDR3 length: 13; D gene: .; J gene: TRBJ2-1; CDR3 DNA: TGTGCCAGCAGCTCCTCGGTATACAATGAGCAGTTCTTC; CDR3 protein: CASSSSVYNEQFF
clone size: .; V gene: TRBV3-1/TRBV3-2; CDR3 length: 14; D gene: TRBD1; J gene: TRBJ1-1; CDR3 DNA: TGTGCCAGCAGCCAAGTAGGGGGCGACACTGAAGCTTTCTTT; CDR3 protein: CASSQVGGDTEAFF
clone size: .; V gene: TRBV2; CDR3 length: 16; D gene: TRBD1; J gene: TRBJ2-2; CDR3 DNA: TGTGCCAGCAGGGCTGACAGGGGGCCTGTAACCGGGGAGCTGTTTTTT; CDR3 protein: CASRADRGPVTGELFF
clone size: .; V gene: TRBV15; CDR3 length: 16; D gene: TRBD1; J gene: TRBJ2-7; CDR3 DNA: TGTGCCACCAGCACGTCACTGACCGGGACAGGGAACGAGCAGTACTTC; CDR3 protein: CATSTSLTGTGNEQYF